Sequencing of this T cell receptor beta chain was carried out in a study of OX40 agonist ivuxolimab in advanced cancers. Germline V gene lookup returns CDR1 SGDLS and CDR2 YYNGEE. The CDR3 loop spans 14 amino acids. Trimming stripped 4 bases from V and 6 bases from J, with 11 bases between. Repertoires were generated with immunoSEQ multiplex PCR, while TCRdb's copy carries only in-frame clones and drops some. The sample has about 21,000 clones; 70% to 90% are singletons. This receptor was obtained from an adult with an advanced solid tumor such as melanoma, head and neck, liver or kidney cancer. Sequenced material: CD4+ or CD8+ T cells sorted from blood, taken in a trial of the OX40 agonist ivuxolimab. The V gene is TRBV9, the J gene TRBJ1-6; D is undetermined. The CDR3 DNA sequence: TGTGCCAGCAGCTTCGGGATATTTAATTCACCCCTCCACTTT. This sequence encodes CASSFGIFNSPLHF.